This TCR beta chain was observed in a study of blood T cell repertoires in COVID-19. Study at large: PBMCs, B-cell-depleted T cells, or T cells were the source of the cDNA or gDNA that made up the material.

Germline lookup yields CDR1 KGHSH and CDR2 LQKENI. V was trimmed by 2 bases and J by 0 bases, leaving 10 bases between them. CDR3 length: 15 residues. Recruits, aged about 18 to 100 years, lived in 24 US areas. Assignments of participants to cohorts depended upon their own reported clinical history. Produced via immunoSEQ multiplex PCR; TCRdb's table is partial and in-frame only. The sample contains about 210,000 clones, roughly 86% of which appear only once. The sample comprised PBMCs or T cells enriched from blood (not recorded which). This clonotype was obtained from a middle-aged man with acute COVID-19. The chain recombines TRBV18 with TRBJ1-1; D possibly corresponds to TRBD1 (5 bases). In nucleotides, the CDR3 is TGTGCCAGCTCACCAACGGGGGAGGTGAACACTGAAGCTTTCTTT. Translation: CASSPTGEVNTEAFF.